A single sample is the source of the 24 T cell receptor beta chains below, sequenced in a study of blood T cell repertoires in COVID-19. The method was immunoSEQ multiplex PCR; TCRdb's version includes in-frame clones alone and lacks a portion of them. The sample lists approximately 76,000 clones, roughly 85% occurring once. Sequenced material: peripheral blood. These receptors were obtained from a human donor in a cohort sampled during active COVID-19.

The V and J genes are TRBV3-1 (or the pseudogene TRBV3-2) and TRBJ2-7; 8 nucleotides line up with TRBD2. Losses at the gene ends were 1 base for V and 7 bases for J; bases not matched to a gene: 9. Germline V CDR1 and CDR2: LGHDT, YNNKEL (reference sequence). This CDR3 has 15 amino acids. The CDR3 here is CASSQATGGQFEQYF. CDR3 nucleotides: TGTGCCAGCAGCCAAGCAACGGGAGGGCAGTTTGAGCAGTACTTC.

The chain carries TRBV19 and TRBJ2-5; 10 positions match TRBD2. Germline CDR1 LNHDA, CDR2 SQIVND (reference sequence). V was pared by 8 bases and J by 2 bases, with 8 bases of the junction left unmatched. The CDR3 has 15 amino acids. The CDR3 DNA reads TGTGCCAGTGATCCTAGCGGGGGCCCACAAGAGACCCAGTACTTC. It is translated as CASDPSGGPQETQYF.

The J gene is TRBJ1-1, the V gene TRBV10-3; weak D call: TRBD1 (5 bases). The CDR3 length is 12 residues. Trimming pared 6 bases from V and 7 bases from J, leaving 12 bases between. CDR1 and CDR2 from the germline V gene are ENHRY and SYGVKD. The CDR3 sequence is CAIREGEGEAFF. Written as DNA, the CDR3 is TGTGCCATCAGGGAAGGGGAAGGTGAAGCTTTCTTT.

Written as DNA, the CDR3 is TGCGCCAGCAGTTTAGCGGGCCTCAATGAGCAGTTCTTC. Its protein is CASSLAGLNEQFF. The chain employs TRBV5-1 and TRBJ2-1; 7 bases are shared with TRBD2. Looked up from germline, CDR1 is SGHRS and CDR2 is YFSETQ. J was trimmed by 6 bases and V by 5 bases; bases with no gene match: 5. CDR3 size: 13 residues.

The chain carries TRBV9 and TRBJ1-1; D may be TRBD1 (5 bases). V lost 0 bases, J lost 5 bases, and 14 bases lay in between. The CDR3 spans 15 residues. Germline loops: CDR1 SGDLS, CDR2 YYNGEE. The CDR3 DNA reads TGTGCCAGCAGCGTAGTGCATGACAGTCGGACTGAAGCTTTCTTT. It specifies CASSVVHDSRTEAFF. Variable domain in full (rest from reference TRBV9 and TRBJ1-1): DSGVTQTPKHLITATGQRVTLRCSPRSGDLSVYWYQQSLDQGLQFLIQYYNGEERAKGNILERFSAQQFPDLHSELNLSSLELGDSALYFCASSVVHDSRTEAFFGQGTRLTVV.

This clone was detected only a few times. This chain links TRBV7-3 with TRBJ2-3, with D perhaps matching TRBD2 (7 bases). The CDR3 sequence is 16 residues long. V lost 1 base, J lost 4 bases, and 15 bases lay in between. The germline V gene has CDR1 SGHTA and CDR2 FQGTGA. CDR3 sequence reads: CASSLKGGQVPDTQYF. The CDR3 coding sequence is TGTGCCAGCAGCTTAAAGGGGGGGCAGGTACCAGATACGCAGTATTTT.

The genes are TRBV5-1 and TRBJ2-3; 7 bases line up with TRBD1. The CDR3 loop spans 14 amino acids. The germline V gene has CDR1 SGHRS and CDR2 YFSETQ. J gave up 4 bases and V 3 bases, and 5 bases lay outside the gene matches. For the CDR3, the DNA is TGCGCCAGCAGCTCGACGGACAGGCCAGATACGCAGTATTTT. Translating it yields CASSSTDRPDTQYF.

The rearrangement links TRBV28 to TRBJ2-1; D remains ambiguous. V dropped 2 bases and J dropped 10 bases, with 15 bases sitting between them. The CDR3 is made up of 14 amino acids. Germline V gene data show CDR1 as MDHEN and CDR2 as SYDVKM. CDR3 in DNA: TGTGCCAGCAGTTTAACGGCCCAGACTTTGGAGCAGTTCTTC. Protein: CASSLTAQTLEQFF.

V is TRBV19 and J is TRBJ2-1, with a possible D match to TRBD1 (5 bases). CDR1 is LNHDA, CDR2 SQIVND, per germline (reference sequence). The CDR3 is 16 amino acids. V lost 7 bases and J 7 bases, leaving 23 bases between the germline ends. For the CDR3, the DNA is TGTGCCAGTACCTCTACTGGGATTCGAAACAGGAATGAGCAGTTCTTC. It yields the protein CASTSTGIRNRNEQFF.

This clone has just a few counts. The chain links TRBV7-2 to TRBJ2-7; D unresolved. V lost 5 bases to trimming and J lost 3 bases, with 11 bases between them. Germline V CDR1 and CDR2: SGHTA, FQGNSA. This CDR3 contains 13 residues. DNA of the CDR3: TGTGCCAGCAGCCCACACCAGAACTACGAGCAGTACTTC. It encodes CASSPHQNYEQYF.

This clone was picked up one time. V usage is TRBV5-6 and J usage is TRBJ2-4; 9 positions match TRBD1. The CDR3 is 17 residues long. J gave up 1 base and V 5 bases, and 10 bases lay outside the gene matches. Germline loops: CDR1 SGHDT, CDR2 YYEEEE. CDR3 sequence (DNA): TGTGCCAGCAGGCGGACAGGGGATCGGTATGCCAAAAACATTCAGTACTTC. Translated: CASRRTGDRYAKNIQYF.

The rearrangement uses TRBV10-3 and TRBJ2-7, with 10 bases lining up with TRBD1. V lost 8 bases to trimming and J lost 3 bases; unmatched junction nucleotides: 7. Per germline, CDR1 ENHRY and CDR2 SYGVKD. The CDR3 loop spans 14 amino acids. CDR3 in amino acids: CAIGFGQGGYEQYF. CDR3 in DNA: TGTGCCATCGGATTCGGACAGGGGGGCTACGAGCAGTACTTC.

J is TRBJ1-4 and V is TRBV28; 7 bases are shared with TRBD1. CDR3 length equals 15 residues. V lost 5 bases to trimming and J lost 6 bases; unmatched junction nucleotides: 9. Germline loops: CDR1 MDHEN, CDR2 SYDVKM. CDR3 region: CASSPGGTEDEKLFF. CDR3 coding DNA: TGTGCCAGCAGTCCAGGGGGAACGGAGGATGAAAAACTGTTTTTT.

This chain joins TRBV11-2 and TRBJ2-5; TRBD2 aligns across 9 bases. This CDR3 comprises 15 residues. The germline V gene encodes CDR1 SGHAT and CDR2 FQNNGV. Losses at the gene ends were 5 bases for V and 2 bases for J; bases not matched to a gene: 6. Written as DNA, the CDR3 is TGTGCCAGCAGCCCTTATAGCGGGAGACAAGAGACCCAGTACTTC. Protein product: CASSPYSGRQETQYF.

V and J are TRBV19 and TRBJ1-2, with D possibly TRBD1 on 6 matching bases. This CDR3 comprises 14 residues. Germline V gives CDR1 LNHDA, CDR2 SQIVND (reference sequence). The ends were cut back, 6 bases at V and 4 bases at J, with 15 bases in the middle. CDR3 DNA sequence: TGTGCCAGTAGGACAGGCGGACTTGCCTATGGCTACACCTTC. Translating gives CASRTGGLAYGYTF.

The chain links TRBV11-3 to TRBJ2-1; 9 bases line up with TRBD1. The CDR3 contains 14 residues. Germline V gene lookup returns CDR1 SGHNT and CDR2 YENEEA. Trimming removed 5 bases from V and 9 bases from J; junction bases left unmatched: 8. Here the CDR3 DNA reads TGTGCCAGCAGCCCCATAACAGGGGGCACTGAGCAGTTCTTC. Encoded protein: CASSPITGGTEQFF.

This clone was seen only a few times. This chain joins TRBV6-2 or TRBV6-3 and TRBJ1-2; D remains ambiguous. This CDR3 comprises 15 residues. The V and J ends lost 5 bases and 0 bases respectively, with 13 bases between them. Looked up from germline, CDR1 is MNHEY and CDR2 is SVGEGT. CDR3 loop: CASSPNGGANYGYTF. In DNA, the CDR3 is TGTGCCAGCAGTCCCAACGGAGGCGCTAACTATGGCTACACCTTC.

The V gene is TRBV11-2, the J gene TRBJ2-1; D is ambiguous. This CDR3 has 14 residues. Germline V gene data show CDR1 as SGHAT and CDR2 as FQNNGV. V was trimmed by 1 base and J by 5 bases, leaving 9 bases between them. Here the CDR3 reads CASSLGPDNNEQFF. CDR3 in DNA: TGTGCCAGCAGCTTAGGGCCAGACAACAATGAGCAGTTCTTC.

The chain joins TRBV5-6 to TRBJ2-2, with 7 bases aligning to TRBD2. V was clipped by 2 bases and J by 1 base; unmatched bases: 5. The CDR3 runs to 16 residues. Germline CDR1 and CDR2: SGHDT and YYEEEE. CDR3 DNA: TGTGCCAGCAGCTTTGCAGCGGGGATGAACACCGGGGAGCTGTTTTTT. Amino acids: CASSFAAGMNTGELFF.

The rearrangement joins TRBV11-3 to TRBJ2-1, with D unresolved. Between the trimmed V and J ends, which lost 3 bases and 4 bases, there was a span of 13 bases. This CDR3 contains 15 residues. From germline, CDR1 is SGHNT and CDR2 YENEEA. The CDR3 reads CASSFVRIAYNEQFF. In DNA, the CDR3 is TGTGCCAGCAGCTTTGTGCGGATAGCATACAATGAGCAGTTCTTC.

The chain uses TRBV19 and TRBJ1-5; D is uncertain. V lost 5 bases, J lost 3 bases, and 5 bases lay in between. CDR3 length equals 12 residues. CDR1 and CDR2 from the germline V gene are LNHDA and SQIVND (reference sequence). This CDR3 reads CASSFINQPQHF. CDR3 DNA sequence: TGTGCCAGTAGTTTCATCAATCAGCCCCAGCATTTT.

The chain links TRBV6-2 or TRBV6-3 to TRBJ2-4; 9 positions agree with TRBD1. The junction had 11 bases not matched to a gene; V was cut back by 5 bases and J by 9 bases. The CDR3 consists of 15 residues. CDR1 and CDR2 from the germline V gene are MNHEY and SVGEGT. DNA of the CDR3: TGTGCCAGCAGTGGACGGACAGGGGCCCAAGGCATTCAGTACTTC. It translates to CASSGRTGAQGIQYF.

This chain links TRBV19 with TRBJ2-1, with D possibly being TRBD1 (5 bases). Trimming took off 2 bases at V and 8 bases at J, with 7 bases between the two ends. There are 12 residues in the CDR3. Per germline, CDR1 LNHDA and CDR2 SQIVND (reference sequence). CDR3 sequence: CASSIQGDEQFF. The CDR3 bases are TGTGCCAGTAGTATACAGGGTGATGAGCAGTTCTTC.

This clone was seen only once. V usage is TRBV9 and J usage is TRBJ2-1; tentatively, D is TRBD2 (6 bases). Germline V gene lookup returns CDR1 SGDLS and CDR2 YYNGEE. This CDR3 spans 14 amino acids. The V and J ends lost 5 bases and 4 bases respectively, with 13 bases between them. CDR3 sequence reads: CASSRSGAYNEQFF. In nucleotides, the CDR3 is TGTGCCAGCAGTCGTAGCGGAGCTTACAATGAGCAGTTCTTC.